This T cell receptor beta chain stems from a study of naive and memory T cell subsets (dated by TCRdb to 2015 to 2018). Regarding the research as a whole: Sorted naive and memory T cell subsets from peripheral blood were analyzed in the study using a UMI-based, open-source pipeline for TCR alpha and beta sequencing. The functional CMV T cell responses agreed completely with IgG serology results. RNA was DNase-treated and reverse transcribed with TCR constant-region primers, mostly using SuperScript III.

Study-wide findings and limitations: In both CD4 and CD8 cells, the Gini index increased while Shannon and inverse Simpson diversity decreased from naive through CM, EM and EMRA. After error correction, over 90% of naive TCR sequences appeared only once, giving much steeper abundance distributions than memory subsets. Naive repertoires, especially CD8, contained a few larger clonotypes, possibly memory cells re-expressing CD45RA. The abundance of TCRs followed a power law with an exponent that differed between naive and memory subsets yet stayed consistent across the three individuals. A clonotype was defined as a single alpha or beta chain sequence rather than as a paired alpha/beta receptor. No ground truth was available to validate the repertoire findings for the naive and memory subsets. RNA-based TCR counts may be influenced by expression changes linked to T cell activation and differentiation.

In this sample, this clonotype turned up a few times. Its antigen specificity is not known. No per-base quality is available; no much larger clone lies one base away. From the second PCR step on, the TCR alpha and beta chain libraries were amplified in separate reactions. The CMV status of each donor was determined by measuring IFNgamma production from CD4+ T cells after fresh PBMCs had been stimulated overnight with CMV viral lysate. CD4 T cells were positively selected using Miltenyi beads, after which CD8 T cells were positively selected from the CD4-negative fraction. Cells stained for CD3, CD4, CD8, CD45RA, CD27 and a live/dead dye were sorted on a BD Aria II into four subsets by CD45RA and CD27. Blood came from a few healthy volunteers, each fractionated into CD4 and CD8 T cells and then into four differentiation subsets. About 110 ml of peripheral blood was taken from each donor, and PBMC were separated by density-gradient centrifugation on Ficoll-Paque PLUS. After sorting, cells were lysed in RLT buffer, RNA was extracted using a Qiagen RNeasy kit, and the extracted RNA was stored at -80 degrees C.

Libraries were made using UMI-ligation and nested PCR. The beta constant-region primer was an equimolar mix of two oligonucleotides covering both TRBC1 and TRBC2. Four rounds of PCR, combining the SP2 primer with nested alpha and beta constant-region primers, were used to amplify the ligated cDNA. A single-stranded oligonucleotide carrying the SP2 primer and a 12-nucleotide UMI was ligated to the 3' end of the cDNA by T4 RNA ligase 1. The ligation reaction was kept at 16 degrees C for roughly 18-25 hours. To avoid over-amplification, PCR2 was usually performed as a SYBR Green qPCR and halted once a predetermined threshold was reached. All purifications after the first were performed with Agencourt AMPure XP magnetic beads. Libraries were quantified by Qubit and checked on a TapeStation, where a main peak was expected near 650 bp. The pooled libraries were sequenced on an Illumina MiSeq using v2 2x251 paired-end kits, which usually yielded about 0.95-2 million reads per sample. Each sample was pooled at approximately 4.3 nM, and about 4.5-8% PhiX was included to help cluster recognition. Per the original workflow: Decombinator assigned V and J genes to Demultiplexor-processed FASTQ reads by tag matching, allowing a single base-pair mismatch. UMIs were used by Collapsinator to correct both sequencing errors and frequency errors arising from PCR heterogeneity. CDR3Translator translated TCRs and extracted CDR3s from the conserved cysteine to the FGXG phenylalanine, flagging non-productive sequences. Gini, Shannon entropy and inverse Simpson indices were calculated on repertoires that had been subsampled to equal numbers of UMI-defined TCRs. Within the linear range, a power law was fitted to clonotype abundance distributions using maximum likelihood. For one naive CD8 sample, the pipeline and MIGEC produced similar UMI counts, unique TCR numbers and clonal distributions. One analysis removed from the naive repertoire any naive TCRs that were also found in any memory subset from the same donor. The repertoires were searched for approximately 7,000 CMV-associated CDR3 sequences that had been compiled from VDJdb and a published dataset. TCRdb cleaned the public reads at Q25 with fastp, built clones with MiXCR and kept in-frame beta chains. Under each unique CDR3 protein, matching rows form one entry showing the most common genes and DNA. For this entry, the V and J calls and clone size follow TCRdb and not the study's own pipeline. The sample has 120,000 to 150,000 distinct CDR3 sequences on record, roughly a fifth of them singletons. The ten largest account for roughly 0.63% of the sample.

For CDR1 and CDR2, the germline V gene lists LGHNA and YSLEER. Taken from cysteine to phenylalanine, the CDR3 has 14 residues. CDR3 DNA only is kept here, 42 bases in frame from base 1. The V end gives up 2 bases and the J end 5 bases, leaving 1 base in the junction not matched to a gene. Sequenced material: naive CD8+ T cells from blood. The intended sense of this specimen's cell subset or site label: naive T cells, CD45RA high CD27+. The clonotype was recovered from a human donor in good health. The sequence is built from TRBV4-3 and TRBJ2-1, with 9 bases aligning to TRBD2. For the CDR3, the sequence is CASSQTSGHNEQFF. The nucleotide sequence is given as TGCGCCAGCAGCCAAACTAGCGGGCACAATGAGCAGTTCTTC.